The present T cell receptor beta chain was sequenced within a study of blood T cell repertoires in COVID-19. Methods used by the authors: Using reference gene primer amplification, nucleated cell counts were estimated. This table comes from immunoSEQ multiplex PCR, and its TCRdb copy is limited to in-frame clones, with some not included. That table gives V, J and clone size, and the DNA gave D and trimming. Seen here are around 140,000 clones, under 90% observed once, and the top ten hold over 35%. The sequenced sample was peripheral blood. The source of this sequence is a human donor in a cohort sampled during active COVID-19.

The CDR3 nucleotides read TGCGCCAGCAGCTCCGTAAGCGGTAGTCGGGGGGAGCTGTTTTTT. This sequence encodes CASSSVSGSRGELFF. The gene calls are TRBV5-1 and TRBJ2-2; a weak D match, TRBD2 (5 bases). Germline V gene data show CDR1 as SGHRS and CDR2 as YFSETQ. The CDR3 is 15 residues long. Trimming removed 3 bases at V and 8 bases at J, with 17 bases between. The full variable domain, in which reference TRBV5-1 and TRBJ2-2 provide the parts outside the CDR3, is KAGVTQTPRYLIKTRGQQVTLSCSPISGHRSVSWYQQTPGQGLQFLFEYFSETQRNKGNFPGRFSGRQFSNSRSEMNVSTLELGDSALYLCASSSVSGSRGELFFGEGSRLTVL.